The T cell receptor beta chain described here comes from a study of blood T cell repertoires in COVID-19. Whole-study context: The United States, Italy and Spain were the sources of the acute and convalescent COVID-19 samples.

Only in-frame clones appear in the TCRdb table, and some are missing; sequencing was by immunoSEQ multiplex PCR. This repertoire shows approximately 160,000 clones, 60% to 80% found once; its top ten account for around 2.8%. Germline CDR1 is MNHEY and CDR2 is SVGEGT. With V trimmed by 4 bases and J by 2 bases, 8 bases remained unmatched. The CDR3 is 16 residues long. This chain joins TRBV6-2 or TRBV6-3 and TRBJ2-7; 10 bases line up with TRBD2. The TCR comes from a man between 70 and 80 years old with acute or convalescent COVID-19. Source material: peripheral blood. This chain's CDR3 is CASSSFGLAGAYEQYF. The CDR3 bases are TGTGCCAGCAGTTCCTTCGGTCTAGCGGGGGCCTACGAGCAGTACTTC.